This TCR beta chain was identified during a study of T cell changes during pregnancy in multiple sclerosis. The data were produced by immunoSEQ multiplex PCR, yet TCRdb's version contains in-frame clones alone and is incomplete. The top ten clones hold 0.5% to 0.65% of a sample with about 70,000 clones, 94% of them seen once. CDR3 size: 17 residues. The germline V gene encodes CDR1 LNHDA and CDR2 SQIVND (reference sequence). The germline V and J ends were trimmed by 2 bases and 1 base, with 15 bases remaining between them. The chain couples TRBV19 to TRBJ1-5, with D hard to call. The sequencing used peripheral blood, collected in the third trimester of pregnancy. The sequence was collected from a female donor with multiple sclerosis, enrolled in a pregnancy study. The CDR3 protein is CASSIRMTSGSNQPQHF. In DNA, the CDR3 is TGTGCCAGTAGTATAAGAATGACTTCGGGAAGCAATCAGCCCCAGCATTTT.